The text below deals with one T cell receptor beta chain. Its antigen is undetermined. Looked up from germline, CDR1 is MRHNA and CDR2 is SNTAGT. There are 19 residues in the CDR3. The junction had 10 bases not matched to a gene; V was cut back by 3 bases and J by 4 bases. The data belong to a study of cytomegalovirus exposure and HLA in healthy donors. Study-wide findings and caveats: In a later analysis, a missense DCLRE1C variant was linked to TCR beta V- and J-gene trimming.

PCR was performed using 60 Vbeta and 13 Jbeta primers. This table comes from immunoSEQ multiplex PCR, and its TCRdb copy is limited to in-frame clones, with some not included. Of about 130,000 clones in the sample, under 85% were seen once. The TCR originated in a woman in her fifties or sixties in good health and CMV-seropositive. Material: PBMCs. The J gene is TRBJ2-3, the V gene TRBV6-4, with 16 bases matching TRBD2. The CDR3 protein is CASSEGTSGGAGWADTQYF. CDR3 coding DNA: TGTGCCAGCAGTGAAGGGACTAGCGGGGGGGCCGGTTGGGCAGATACGCAGTATTTT.